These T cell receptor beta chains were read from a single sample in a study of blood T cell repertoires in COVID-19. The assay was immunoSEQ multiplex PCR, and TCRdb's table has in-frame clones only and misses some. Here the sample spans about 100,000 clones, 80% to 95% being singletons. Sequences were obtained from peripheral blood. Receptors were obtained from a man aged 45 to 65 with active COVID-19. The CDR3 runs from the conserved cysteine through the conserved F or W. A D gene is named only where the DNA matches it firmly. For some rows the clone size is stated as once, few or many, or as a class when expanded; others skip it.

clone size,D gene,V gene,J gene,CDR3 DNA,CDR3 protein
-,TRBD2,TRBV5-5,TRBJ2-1,TGTGCCAGCAGCTTGGGACTAGCGCCCGGCAATGAGCAGTTCTTC,CASSLGLAPGNEQFF
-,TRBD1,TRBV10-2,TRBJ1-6,TGCGCCAGCAGCGGGACAGGGGGTTTCTATAATTCACCCCTCCACTTT,CASSGTGGFYNSPLHF
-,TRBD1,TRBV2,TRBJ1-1,TGTGCCAGCAGTGACACAGGGGGCATTGAAGCTTTCTTT,CASSDTGGIEAFF
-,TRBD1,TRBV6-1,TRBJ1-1,TGTGCCAGCAGTGATCCGGGACAGGCGAACACTGAAGCTTTCTTT,CASSDPGQANTEAFF
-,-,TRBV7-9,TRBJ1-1,TGTGCCAGCAGCCCATACACTGAAGCTTTCTTT,CASSPYTEAFF
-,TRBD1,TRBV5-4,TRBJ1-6,TGTGCCAGCAGCGTGAAACAGGGGGCAATTGATTCACCCCTCCACTTT,CASSVKQGAIDSPLHF
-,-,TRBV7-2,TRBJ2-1,TGTGCCAGCAGCTTTCGGGTAGCAATCCCGGGTGAGCAGTTCTTC,CASSFRVAIPGEQFF
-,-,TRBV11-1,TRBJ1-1,TGTGCCAGCAGGCTAGACAGGAACACTGAAGCTTTCTTT,CASRLDRNTEAFF
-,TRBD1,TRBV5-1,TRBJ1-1,TGCGCCAGCAGCTTCACAGGGGGAGCGAACACTGAAGCTTTCTTT,CASSFTGGANTEAFF
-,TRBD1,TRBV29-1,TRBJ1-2,TGCAGCGTCCGGGACAGGGGGAACTATGGCTACACCTTC,CSVRDRGNYGYTF
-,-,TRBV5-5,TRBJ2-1,TGTGCCAGCAGCTTGGGATGGCAGGGTGAGCAGTTCTTC,CASSLGWQGEQFF
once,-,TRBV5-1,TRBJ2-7,TGCGCCAGCAGCTTGGCGGGTTCGGGCTACGAGCAGTACTTC,CASSLAGSGYEQYF
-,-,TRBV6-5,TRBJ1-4,TGTGCCAGCAGGCCGGGGGCAACTAATGAAAAACTGTTTTTT,CASRPGATNEKLFF
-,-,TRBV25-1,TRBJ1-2,TGTGCCAGCAGTCCAATGGGGAGGACCATGTCGGGCTACACCTTC,CASSPMGRTMSGYTF
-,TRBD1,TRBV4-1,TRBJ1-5,TGCGCCAGCAGAGGACAGGTAAATCAGCCCCAGCATTTT,CASRGQVNQPQHF
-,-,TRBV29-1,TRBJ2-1,TGCAGCGCCCAACTAGTTGGTGAGCAGTTCTTC,CSAQLVGEQFF
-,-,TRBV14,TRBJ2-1,TGTGCCAGCAGCCAAGATCGGACTGTTAAGTTCTTC,CASSQDRTVKFF
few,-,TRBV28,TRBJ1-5,TGTGCCAGCAGTTATGAGGTAGACAATCAGCCCCAGCATTTT,CASSYEVDNQPQHF
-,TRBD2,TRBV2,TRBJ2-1,TGTGCCAGCAGCTCACTAGCGGGGTACAATGAGCAGTTCTTC,CASSSLAGYNEQFF
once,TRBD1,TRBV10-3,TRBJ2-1,TGTGCCATCAGTGACTGGACAGGGACCTACAATGAGCAGTTCTTC,CAISDWTGTYNEQFF